One sample yielded the 11 T cell receptor beta chains listed below, sequenced in a study of cytomegalovirus exposure and HLA in healthy donors. Some clones are missing from TCRdb's copy, which holds only in-frame ones; the method was immunoSEQ multiplex PCR. This table has 200,000 to 250,000 clones, 75% to 90% appearing once. The sample was PBMCs. Receptor source: a woman in her late teens or twenties in good health and CMV-seronegative.

This chain uses TRBV4-1 with TRBJ1-1; no clear D. V lost 1 base to trimming and J lost 1 base, with 7 bases between them. This CDR3 has 14 amino acids. Germline V gene sequence: CDR1 MGHRA, CDR2 YSYEKL. The CDR3 DNA reads as TGCGCCAGCAGCCAAGGTCACACGAACACTGAAGCTTTCTTT. Translated: CASSQGHTNTEAFF.

The chain recombines TRBV2 with TRBJ1-1; possibly TRBD1 for D (5 bases). V was cut by 8 bases and J by 1 base, with 17 bases left in between. The CDR3 length is 15 residues. The germline gives CDR1 SNHLY, CDR2 FYNNEI. CDR3 region: CASGTGLSRNTEAFF. The CDR3 bases are TGTGCCAGCGGAACGGGACTATCGAGGAACACTGAAGCTTTCTTT.

V usage is TRBV11-2 and J usage is TRBJ1-6; D ambiguous. Between the trimmed V and J ends, which lost 4 bases and 8 bases, there was a span of 9 bases. CDR3 length: 13 amino acids. In germline, CDR1 is SGHAT, CDR2 FQNNGV. The chain's CDR3 is CASSSKGDSPLHF. CDR3 nucleotides: TGTGCCAGCAGCTCGAAGGGAGATTCACCCCTCCACTTT.

V and J are TRBV25-1 and TRBJ1-2, with D perhaps TRBD1 (6 bases). V lost 5 bases and J lost 5, with 18 bases in between. The CDR3 covers 15 residues. Germline CDR1 is MGHDK and CDR2 is SYGVNS. In DNA form, the CDR3 reads TGTGCCAGCAGTCCCGGACAGATACTTTTTTATGGCTACACCTTC. Residues: CASSPGQILFYGYTF.

J is TRBJ2-5 and V is TRBV5-1; 8 nucleotides line up with TRBD2. Germline values: CDR1 SGHRS, CDR2 YFSETQ. With 7 bases clipped from V and 5 bases from J, the junction kept 7 bases outside the gene matches. The CDR3 runs 13 residues. The CDR3 here is CASEAGGSETQYF. Written as DNA, the CDR3 is TGCGCCAGCGAGGCGGGGGGAAGTGAGACCCAGTACTTC.

The J gene is TRBJ2-5, the V gene TRBV5-1, with 13 bases aligning to TRBD2. V shed 3 bases, J shed 5 bases, and the junction held 10 bases outside the gene matches. This CDR3 is built from 17 residues. Germline V gene data show CDR1 as SGHRS and CDR2 as YFSETQ. CDR3 in amino acids: CASSWPGLAGSGETQYF. The CDR3 nucleotides read TGCGCCAGCAGCTGGCCGGGACTAGCGGGGAGTGGCGAGACCCAGTACTTC. Filled out from reference TRBV5-1 and TRBJ2-5, the complete variable domain reads KAGVTQTPRYLIKTRGQQVTLSCSPISGHRSVSWYQQTPGQGLQFLFEYFSETQRNKGNFPGRFSGRQFSNSRSEMNVSTLELGDSALYLCASSWPGLAGSGETQYFGPGTRLLVL.

This clone appeared a few times. J is TRBJ1-5 and V is TRBV27; D call uncertain. Trimming left V 8 bases short and J 6 bases short, with 11 bases between. This CDR3 spans 12 amino acids. CDR1 and CDR2 (germline): MNHEY, SMNVEV (reference sequence). The CDR3 coding sequence is TGTGCCAGCCGGGCAGGAGGTCAGCCCCAGCATTTT. Its translation: CASRAGGQPQHF.

The chain joins TRBV7-8 to TRBJ2-7; D may be TRBD1 (6 bases). Trimming shortened V by 0 bases and J by 13 bases, and 13 bases separated the two germline ends. CDR1 is SGHVS and CDR2 is FQNEAQ in the germline V gene. The CDR3 spans 12 residues. CDR3 bases: TGTGCCAGCAGCTTAGCGCGGCAGGGGAAATACTTC. Translation gives CASSLARQGKYF.

The V gene is TRBV11-2, the J gene TRBJ2-1; 8 bases line up with TRBD2. With 4 bases clipped from V and 3 bases from J, the junction kept 5 bases outside the gene matches. The CDR3 has 15 amino acids. Germline CDR1 and CDR2: SGHAT and FQNNGV. The CDR3 loop is CASSYSGDFYNEQFF. The CDR3 DNA follows: TGTGCCAGCAGCTATAGCGGGGATTTCTACAATGAGCAGTTCTTC.

The V and J genes are TRBV27 and TRBJ2-2; maybe TRBD2 (5 bases). V was cut by 5 bases and J by 3 bases, with 19 bases left in between. Germline V gives CDR1 MNHEY, CDR2 SMNVEV (reference sequence). The CDR3 spans 17 residues. The CDR3 here is CASSAPGRLDYTGELFF. CDR3 in DNA: TGTGCCAGCAGTGCCCCCGGACGGTTGGACTACACCGGGGAGCTGTTTTTT.

The table lists this clone with a few counts. V usage is TRBV18 and J usage is TRBJ1-2; no reliable D call. V was trimmed by 2 bases and J by 5 bases, leaving 9 bases between them. The CDR3 has 13 amino acids. Germline V gene sequence: CDR1 KGHSH, CDR2 LQKENI. This chain's CDR3 is CASSPEGRYGYTF. CDR3 nucleotide sequence: TGTGCCAGCTCACCAGAAGGAAGGTATGGCTACACCTTC.